This T cell receptor (beta chain) stems from a study of circulating and synovial CD4+ cells in juvenile arthritis. Study-level findings and limits: Circulating pathogenic-like lymphocytes shared a substantially higher fraction of CDR3 sequences with synovium than bulk blood. These repertoires were less diverse than bulk blood CD4 repertoires. CPL and bulk CD4 samples differed at least tenfold in T cell genomes.

Unmatched junction bases numbered 5, after V lost 6 bases and J lost 0 bases. Germline values: CDR1 LNHDA, CDR2 SQIVND (reference sequence). The CDR3 extends over 15 amino acids. Notes on this clone: Its antigen is undetermined.

Sequenced samples came from active juvenile idiopathic arthritis patients. Using immunoSEQ multiplex PCR, the repertoire was profiled, and TCRdb retains in-frame clones only, with some absent. This table has about 32,000 clones, over 90% appearing once. The source material was CD4+ T cells from blood. The clonotype originates from a human donor with juvenile idiopathic arthritis. The chain joins TRBV19 to TRBJ1-5, with 7 bases identical to TRBD1. The CDR3 loop is CASRRQGDSNQPQHF. Here the CDR3 DNA reads TGTGCCAGTAGAAGACAGGGTGATAGCAATCAGCCCCAGCATTTT.